This TCR beta chain came from a study of cytomegalovirus exposure and HLA in healthy donors. Study-wide findings and caveats: Reports indicated that the classifier achieved high specificity and sensitivity in diagnosing cytomegalovirus status. TCR beta chains numbering more than 150 were designated cytomegalovirus-associated. Many donors shared some public TCRs, even though most TCR sequences were rare.

Produced via immunoSEQ multiplex PCR; TCRdb's table is partial and in-frame only. The sample shows about 260,000 clones, about 90% of them seen only once. In the case of this clone: The antigen is undetermined.

The V end was cut by 5 bases, the J end by 0 bases, with 7 bases between. The CDR3 runs to 14 residues. Germline CDR1 is MGHRA and CDR2 is YSYEKL. The chain recombines TRBV4-1 with TRBJ1-4; no firm D call. This TCR was sampled from a woman between 25 and 40 years old in good health and CMV-seronegative. Sequencing was performed on PBMCs. Written as DNA, the CDR3 is TGCGCCAGCAGCGAAACTACAACTAATGAAAAACTGTTTTTT. Translated: CASSETTTNEKLFF.